The next 25 T cell receptor beta chains were all read from a single sample in a study of T cell responses to AZD1222 COVID-19 vaccine. Profiled with immunoSEQ multiplex PCR; TCRdb holds only in-frame clones, not every one. The table records more than 95,000 clones, 75% to 90% of them present only once. The sequences come from peripheral blood, collected on day 0 of AZD1222 vaccination. Receptors originate from an adult in good health.

The V gene is TRBV7-8, the J gene TRBJ2-1; 8 bases are a match to TRBD2. This CDR3 comprises 16 residues. CDR1 SGHVS and CDR2 FQNEAQ come from the germline V gene. V lost 6 bases and J lost 7; bases outside the gene matches: 14. The CDR3: CASSFLLAEPSNEQFF. CDR3 nucleotide sequence: TGTGCCAGCAGTTTCCTACTAGCGGAGCCCTCTAATGAGCAGTTCTTC.

This clone was counted a few times. The same CDR3 also results from other DNA sequences found in this sample. The chain recombines TRBV7-7 with TRBJ2-1, with 8 bases identical to TRBD1. CDR3 length: 13 amino acids. The J segment lost 7 bases and the V segment lost 4 bases, leaving 3 bases of the junction unmatched. Germline CDR1 and CDR2: SSHAT and FNYEAQ (reference sequence). This CDR3 reads CASSSRQGNEQFF. CDR3 DNA: TGTGCCAGCAGCTCCAGACAGGGGAATGAGCAGTTCTTC.

The rearrangement joins TRBV18 to TRBJ1-4; D remains unclear. This CDR3 comprises 13 residues. V was clipped by 3 bases and J by 8 bases, with 10 bases between them. The V gene's germline CDR1 is KGHSH and CDR2 LQKENI. The DNA for the CDR3 is TGTGCCAGCTCACCCGGACTAGAGGAAAAACTGTTTTTT. Translated: CASSPGLEEKLFF.

The rearrangement links TRBV28 to TRBJ2-7; TRBD1 matches 7 bases. The CDR3 loop spans 13 amino acids. CDR1 and CDR2 from the germline V gene are MDHEN and SYDVKM. With 4 bases clipped from V and 9 bases from J, the junction kept 9 bases outside the gene matches. CDR3 in amino acids: CASSSRNRGWQYF. CDR3 DNA: TGTGCCAGCAGTTCGCGAAACAGGGGTTGGCAGTACTTC.

The table lists this clone with a count of one. The chain recombines TRBV10-3 with TRBJ1-2, with D tentatively TRBD1 (5 bases). This CDR3 region has 12 residues. Germline CDR1 is ENHRY and CDR2 is SYGVKD. Trimming left V 0 bases short and J 7 bases short, with 6 bases between. The CDR3 reads CAISESGGGYTF. The CDR3 DNA sequence: TGTGCCATCAGTGAGTCCGGGGGTGGCTACACCTTC.

This chain joins TRBV6-2 or TRBV6-3 and TRBJ2-1, with 9 bases identical to TRBD1. Germline trimming cut 5 bases from V and 7 bases from J; bases unmatched to any gene: 9. This CDR3 is 15 amino acids long. The V gene's germline CDR1 is MNHEY and CDR2 SVGEGT. Here the CDR3 reads CASSKLLDRGNEQFF. CDR3 coding DNA: TGTGCCAGCAGTAAATTATTGGACAGGGGAAATGAGCAGTTCTTC.

The chain employs TRBV27 and TRBJ1-1; no firm D call. Germline values: CDR1 MNHEY, CDR2 SMNVEV (reference sequence). V dropped 3 bases and J dropped 3 bases, with 8 bases sitting between them. This CDR3 spans 13 amino acids. The CDR3, as DNA: TGTGCCAGCAGTTTGGTGGTGGACACTGAAGCTTTCTTT. It translates to CASSLVVDTEAFF.

V usage is TRBV6-1 and J usage is TRBJ2-6; perhaps TRBD1 as D (5 bases). V dropped 2 bases and J dropped 2 bases, with 7 bases sitting between them. Germline lookup yields CDR1 MNHNS and CDR2 SASEGT. The CDR3 is 15 residues long. The CDR3, as DNA: TGTGCCAGCAGTGAATCAGGGACTGGGGCCAACGTCCTGACTTTC. Translation: CASSESGTGANVLTF.

J is TRBJ2-2 and V is TRBV5-1; D gene ambiguous. V lost 4 bases, J lost 2 bases, and 12 bases lay in between. Germline CDR1 reads SGHRS; CDR2 reads YFSETQ. This CDR3 comprises 15 residues. The CDR3 coding sequence is TGCGCCAGCAGCAAATCGGCTGACAACACCGGGGAGCTGTTTTTT. Amino acids: CASSKSADNTGELFF. Full variable domain (remainder filled in from reference TRBV5-1 and TRBJ2-2): KAGVTQTPRYLIKTRGQQVTLSCSPISGHRSVSWYQQTPGQGLQFLFEYFSETQRNKGNFPGRFSGRQFSNSRSEMNVSTLELGDSALYLCASSKSADNTGELFFGEGSRLTVL.

The V gene is TRBV5-1, the J gene TRBJ2-3, with D possibly being TRBD2 (6 bases). There are 14 residues in the CDR3. Germline V gene sequence: CDR1 SGHRS, CDR2 YFSETQ. The V gene lost 4 bases and the J gene lost 0 bases, with 9 bases spanning the gap. The CDR3 DNA reads as TGCGCCAGCAGCCTTAGCGGAAGCACAGATACGCAGTATTTT. This gives the protein CASSLSGSTDTQYF. Drawing the rest from reference TRBV5-1 and TRBJ2-3, the complete variable domain is KAGVTQTPRYLIKTRGQQVTLSCSPISGHRSVSWYQQTPGQGLQFLFEYFSETQRNKGNFPGRFSGRQFSNSRSEMNVSTLELGDSALYLCASSLSGSTDTQYFGPGTRLTVL.

The rearrangement links TRBV5-1 to TRBJ2-2; D perhaps matches TRBD2 (5 bases). Germline CDR1 and CDR2: SGHRS and YFSETQ. The CDR3 is 14 amino acids. V was trimmed by 1 base and J by 3 bases, leaving 7 bases between them. CDR3 protein: CASSLLAYTGELFF. CDR3 DNA: TGCGCCAGCAGCTTGTTAGCGTACACCGGGGAGCTGTTTTTT.

The CDR3 DNA is TGCGCCAGCAGCCAAGAGGTATCGGAGGGGGGCTATGGCTACACCTTC. It translates to CASSQEVSEGGYGYTF. The V call is TRBV4-3, the J call TRBJ1-2, with TRBD1 as a possible D gene (6 bases). Per germline, CDR1 LGHNA and CDR2 YSLEER. The CDR3 runs to 16 residues. The V end was cut by 0 bases, the J end by 4 bases, with 15 bases between.

The chain links TRBV7-9 to TRBJ1-1; 7 bases agree with TRBD1. CDR1 is SEHNR, CDR2 FQNEAQ, per germline (reference sequence). V lost 8 bases and J lost 6; bases outside the gene matches: 6. This CDR3 has 12 amino acids. The DNA of the CDR3 is TGTGCCAGCGAGACAGGGAGGTCTGAAGCTTTCTTT. This sequence encodes CASETGRSEAFF. Based on the CDR3 plus reference TRBV7-9 and TRBJ1-1, the full variable domain is DTGVSQNPRHKITKRGQNVTFRCDPISEHNRLYWYRQTLGQGPEFLTYFQNEAQLEKSRLLSDRFSAERPKGSFSTLEIQRTEQGDSAMYLCASETGRSEAFFGQGTRLTVV.

The chain combines TRBV11-3 with TRBJ2-5; TRBD1 aligns across 9 bases. The CDR3 is 13 amino acids. Germline V gives CDR1 SGHNT, CDR2 YENEEA. The trim removed 4 bases at V and 5 bases at J, leaving 2 bases unmatched. DNA for the CDR3: TGTGCCAGCAGCTACGGGACAGGGGAGACCCAGTACTTC. Translated: CASSYGTGETQYF.

The V call is TRBV19, the J call TRBJ2-3; 10 positions match TRBD2. From germline, CDR1 is LNHDA and CDR2 SQIVND (reference sequence). V shed 6 bases and J 1 base; nucleotides not matched to a gene: 4. The CDR3 has 15 residues. This CDR3 is CASRQLAGRTDTQYF. The CDR3 DNA follows: TGTGCCAGTAGGCAACTAGCGGGACGCACAGATACGCAGTATTTT.

The CDR3 reads CASSLWGTGLTEQYF. The CDR3 DNA is TGTGCCAGCAGCTTGTGGGGGACAGGGCTTACCGAGCAGTACTTC. The V and J genes are TRBV7-6 and TRBJ2-7; 9 bases map to TRBD1. CDR3 size: 15 residues. Germline assignment: CDR1 SGHVS and CDR2 FNYEAQ. V lost 3 bases to trimming and J lost 6 bases; unmatched junction nucleotides: 9. The entire variable domain, with the rest obtained from reference TRBV7-6 and TRBJ2-7, is as follows: GAGVSQSPRYKVTKRGQDVALRCDPISGHVSLYWYRQALGQGPEFLTYFNYEAQQDKSGLPNDRFSAERPEGSISTLTIQRTEQRDSAMYRCASSLWGTGLTEQYFGPGTRLTVT.

CDR3 DNA: TGCGCCAGCAGCCAAGACGGAGCGGGAGGGGGTTACAATGAGCAGTTCTTC. Protein sequence: CASSQDGAGGGYNEQFF. V is TRBV4-1 and J is TRBJ2-1, with 10 bases identical to TRBD2. CDR3 length: 17 residues. Germline V gives CDR1 MGHRA, CDR2 YSYEKL. Trimming took 0 bases from V and 4 from J; bases not matched to a gene: 6.

Comments on this clone: One end of the junction is discordant with germline, which a read error may explain. The V gene is TRBV6-2 or TRBV6-3, the J gene TRBJ2-7; 8 nucleotides line up with TRBD1. The CDR3 extends over 14 amino acids. Germline V gene lookup returns CDR1 MNHEY and CDR2 SVGEGT. The CDR3: CASSYTLRTGRSHF. The DNA of the CDR3 is TGTGCCAGCAGTTACACTTTGCGGACAGGGAGGTCCCACTTC.

This chain connects TRBV9 to TRBJ1-2; the match to TRBD1 covers 9 bases. In germline, CDR1 is SGDLS, CDR2 YYNGEE. CDR3 length: 15 residues. V lost 0 bases, J lost 0 bases, and 0 bases stayed unmatched. The CDR3 bases are TGTGCCAGCAGCGTAGGACAGGGGGCTAACTATGGCTACACCTTC. Translated: CASSVGQGANYGYTF.

This chain joins TRBV9 and TRBJ1-4; tentative D call: TRBD1 (6 bases). Looked up from germline, CDR1 is SGDLS and CDR2 is YYNGEE. V was shortened by 4 bases and J by 7 bases, with 11 bases between the two germline ends. The CDR3 has 13 amino acids. CDR3 residues: CASSFRGSEKLFF. In DNA, the CDR3 is TGTGCCAGCAGCTTCAGGGGAAGTGAAAAACTGTTTTTT.

This chain joins TRBV6-2 or TRBV6-3 and TRBJ2-3; D ambiguous. Germline assignment: CDR1 MNHEY and CDR2 SVGEGT. The germline V and J ends were trimmed by 0 bases and 4 bases, with 14 bases remaining between them. CDR3 length equals 16 residues. CDR3 region: CASSYSIMGHADTQYF. The CDR3 bases are TGTGCCAGCAGTTACTCGATAATGGGCCACGCAGATACGCAGTATTTT.

This chain joins TRBV21-1 and TRBJ2-5; TRBD1, as called in the table, went unchecked against the DNA. TRBV21-1 is labeled a pseudogene. The CDR3 consists of 16 residues. In DNA, the CDR3 is TGTGCCAGCAGCAAAAGAAGGAAGGGGCTCCAAGAGACCCAGTACTTC. Its translation: CASSKRRKGLQETQYF.

This rearrangement joins TRBV28 to TRBJ1-2; perhaps TRBD1 as D (5 bases). Germline CDR1 is MDHEN and CDR2 is SYDVKM. The CDR3 has 14 residues. Trimming took 1 base from V and 4 from J, leaving 10 bases between them. DNA of the CDR3: TGTGCCAGCAGTTTATTGGTTGGGGGCTATGGCTACACCTTC. This encodes CASSLLVGGYGYTF.

The chain is built from TRBV4-3 and TRBJ1-1, with TRBD1 matching 8 bases. Germline loops: CDR1 LGHNA, CDR2 YSLEER. This CDR3 spans 15 amino acids. With V trimmed by 3 bases and J by 7 bases, 10 bases remained unmatched. The CDR3 sequence is CASSQDSDRVGEAFF. In DNA, the CDR3 is TGCGCCAGCAGCCAGGATTCGGACAGGGTGGGTGAAGCTTTCTTT.

This rearrangement joins TRBV19 to TRBJ1-4, with D unresolved. Germline V CDR1 and CDR2: LNHDA, SQIVND (reference sequence). Trimming stripped 4 bases from V and 6 bases from J, with 6 bases between. CDR3 length equals 12 residues. The CDR3 DNA sequence: TGTGCCAGTAGTACCCTCTATGAAAAACTGTTTTTT. Its protein product is CASSTLYEKLFF.